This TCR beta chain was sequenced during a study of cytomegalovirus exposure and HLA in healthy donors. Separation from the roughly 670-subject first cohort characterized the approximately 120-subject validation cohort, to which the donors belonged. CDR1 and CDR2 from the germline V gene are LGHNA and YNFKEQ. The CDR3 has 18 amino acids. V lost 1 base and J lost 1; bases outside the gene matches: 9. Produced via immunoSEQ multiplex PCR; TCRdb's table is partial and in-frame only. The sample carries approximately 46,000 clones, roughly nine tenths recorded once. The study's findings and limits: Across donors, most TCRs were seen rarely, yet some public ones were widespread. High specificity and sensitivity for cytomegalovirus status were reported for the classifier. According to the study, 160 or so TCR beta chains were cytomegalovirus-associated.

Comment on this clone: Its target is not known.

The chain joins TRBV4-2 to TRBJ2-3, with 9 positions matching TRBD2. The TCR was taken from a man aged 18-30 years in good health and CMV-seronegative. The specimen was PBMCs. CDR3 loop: CASSQVISGSIGTDTQYF. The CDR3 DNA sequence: TGTGCCAGCAGCCAAGTGATTAGCGGGAGCATCGGCACAGATACGCAGTATTTT.